This T cell receptor (beta chain) originates from a study of blood T cell repertoires in COVID-19. A single count supports this clone. The trim removed 6 bases at V and 4 bases at J, leaving 3 bases unmatched. CDR3 size: 13 residues. Germline V lookup: CDR1 MNHEY, CDR2 SMNVEV (reference sequence). Sequencing was performed with immunoSEQ multiplex PCR; in TCRdb, only in-frame clones are kept and a portion is missing. This table has some 75,000 clones, about 86% appearing once. This TCR derives from a man older than 75 with COVID-19, enrolled during active disease. Material for sequencing was peripheral blood. The rearrangement links TRBV27 to TRBJ2-7, with 10 bases that match TRBD2. The CDR3 loop reads CASSLAGGYEQYF. The CDR3 nucleotides are TGTGCCAGCAGCTTAGCGGGGGGTTACGAGCAGTACTTC.